This entry is about one TCR beta chain. The data are from a study of blood T cell repertoires in COVID-19. In the study overall: T cells, B-cell-depleted T cells, or PBMCs provided the cDNA or gDNA that served as material.

Original processing notes: The authors estimated nucleated cell counts from reference gene primer amplification. Clones were sequenced by immunoSEQ multiplex PCR, and TCRdb holds only the in-frame ones, with some missing. For V, J and clone size, that table is used; D and trimming come from the DNA. The sample has roughly 350,000 clones; over 80% are singletons. Germline V lookup: CDR1 LGHNT, CDR2 FRNRAP. The J segment lost 9 bases and the V segment lost 0 bases, leaving 15 bases of the junction unmatched. The CDR3 length is 17 residues. Seattle patients were enrolled while actively infected and followed longitudinally.

Sequenced sample: peripheral blood. This receptor was taken from a woman between 45 and 65 years old with COVID-19, enrolled during active disease. The chain is built from TRBV12-5 and TRBJ2-7; TRBD1 agrees at 9 bases. The CDR3 region is CASGLVLSGTGWSGQYF. DNA of the CDR3: TGTGCTAGTGGTTTGGTACTCTCCGGGACAGGGTGGTCCGGGCAGTACTTC.